This T cell receptor beta chain originates from a study of glioma-infiltrating T cells. Overall study findings and caveats: Non-neoplastic patients had below-expected tissue-blood divergence, while all gliomas exceeded expectation. CDR3 overlap between tissue and blood was very small.

Using RNA template, CDR3s of TCR alpha and beta were amplified with iRepertoire arm-PCR. One-step reverse transcription and amplification started from about 100-400 ng of tissue mRNA or PBMC total RNA. One entry per CDR3 protein, called by TCRdb with MiXCR from the multiplex PCR reads. Of about 180,000 distinct CDR3 sequences in the sample, roughly 45% were seen once. The germline CDR1 and CDR2 sequences are DFQATT and SNEGSKA (reference sequence). The CDR3 has 10 residues. Of note for this clonotype: Its cognate antigen is unknown. The junction departs from germline at one end; a sequencing error may be responsible.

The gene calls are TRBV20-1 and TRBJ1-3; no clear D gene. Sequencing input: glioma tissue, nonneoplastic brain tissue, or PBMCs (not recorded which). This clonotype was sampled from a human donor with low-grade glioma or glioblastoma, undergoing nonglioma brain surgery, or in good health (not recorded which). The DNA for the CDR3 is TGCAGTGAAATCGGAAACACGATATATTTT. This codes for CSEIGNTIYF.